One sample yielded the 11 T cell receptor beta chains listed below, sequenced in a study of cytomegalovirus exposure and HLA in healthy donors. Vbeta (60) and Jbeta (13) primers were used in the PCR. The repertoire was sequenced with immunoSEQ multiplex PCR; TCRdb's copy has only in-frame clones and lacks some. In the table there are 90,000 or so clones, approximately 79% of which are singletons. Specimen: PBMCs. The receptors were gathered from a female donor in good health and CMV-seronegative.

This chain joins TRBV27 and TRBJ1-5; tentative D call: TRBD1 (6 bases). Germline values: CDR1 MNHEY, CDR2 SMNVEV (reference sequence). V shed 6 bases and J shed 7 bases, with 13 bases lying between them. This CDR3 contains 13 residues. This CDR3 reads CASRLGTGQPQHF. The CDR3 nucleotides read TGTGCCAGCAGACTAGGTACAGGGCAGCCCCAGCATTTT.

The chain couples TRBV7-8 to TRBJ2-7; D possibly corresponds to TRBD2 (6 bases). The V and J ends lost 1 base and 2 bases respectively, with 12 bases between them. This CDR3 spans 15 amino acids. Germline V gene data show CDR1 as SGHVS and CDR2 as FQNEAQ. The CDR3 protein is CASSLGGLSTYEQYF. CDR3 nucleotides: TGTGCCAGCAGCTTAGGCGGACTAAGTACCTACGAGCAGTACTTC.

The chain employs TRBV6-1 and TRBJ2-4, with 9 bases that match TRBD1. V was pared by 4 bases and J by 1 base, with 11 bases of the junction left unmatched. In germline, CDR1 is MNHNS, CDR2 SASEGT. This CDR3 contains 18 residues. CDR3 nucleotides: TGTGCCAGCAGTGGCCGGGACAGGGCCACTAGGGCCAAAAACATTCAGTACTTC. Translating it yields CASSGRDRATRAKNIQYF.

The chain has TRBV27 and TRBJ2-1, with 11 bases matching TRBD2. Trimming cost V 1 base and J 6 bases; bases outside gene matches: 5. CDR1 and CDR2 (germline): MNHEY, SMNVEV (reference sequence). The CDR3 length is 16 residues. The CDR3 nucleotides read TGTGCCAGCAGTTTATTAGCGGGGGGGTCAGGCAATGAGCAGTTCTTC. Residues: CASSLLAGGSGNEQFF.

The chain carries TRBV30 and TRBJ1-2; TRBD1 agrees at 7 bases. CDR3 size: 13 residues. Germline values: CDR1 GTSNPN, CDR2 SVGIG (reference sequence). Trimming at V came to 2 bases and at J to 8 bases, leaving 8 bases not matched to a gene. For the CDR3, the DNA is TGTGCCTGGAGTACCTCGGACAGGCGAGGCTACACCTTC. The encoded protein is CAWSTSDRRGYTF.

The chain couples TRBV6-6 to TRBJ1-5; D not certain. Germline values: CDR1 MNHNY, CDR2 SVGAGI (reference sequence). The ends were cut back, 2 bases at V and 2 bases at J, with 7 bases in the middle. This CDR3 is built from 14 residues. This CDR3 is CASSYQTGNQPQHF. The CDR3 nucleotides read TGTGCCAGCAGTTACCAAACGGGCAATCAGCCCCAGCATTTT.

This sequence joins TRBV7-9 and TRBJ2-1; 14 positions agree with TRBD2. Unmatched junction bases numbered 4, after V lost 5 bases and J lost 7 bases. CDR1 is SEHNR, CDR2 FQNEAQ, per germline (reference sequence). The CDR3 has 15 amino acids. The CDR3 loop is CASSLRTSGGNEQFF. The CDR3 DNA reads as TGTGCCAGCAGCCTCCGGACTAGCGGGGGGAATGAGCAGTTCTTC. Drawing the rest from reference TRBV7-9 and TRBJ2-1, the complete variable domain is DTGVSQNPRHKITKRGQNVTFRCDPISEHNRLYWYRQTLGQGPEFLTYFQNEAQLEKSRLLSDRFSAERPKGSFSTLEIQRTEQGDSAMYLCASSLRTSGGNEQFFGPGTRLTVL.

CDR3 sequence (DNA): TGTGCCAGCAGCTTTTTCACGCAGGGCGGCACTGAAGCTTTCTTT. Amino acids: CASSFFTQGGTEAFF. V gene TRBV5-5 combines with J gene TRBJ1-1; D may be TRBD1 (5 bases). This CDR3 has 15 amino acids. V was trimmed by 2 bases and J by 4 bases, leaving 15 bases between them. Germline V lookup: CDR1 SGHKS, CDR2 YYEKEE (reference sequence).

The rearrangement links TRBV7-8 to TRBJ1-2; D ambiguous. There are 12 residues in the CDR3. V lost 5 bases and J 3 bases, leaving 7 bases between the germline ends. Germline CDR1 reads SGHVS; CDR2 reads FQNEAQ. CDR3: CASSKTDYGYTF. The CDR3 DNA reads TGTGCCAGCAGCAAAACAGACTATGGCTACACCTTC. The full variable domain, its missing parts supplied by reference TRBV7-8 and TRBJ1-2, is GAGVSQSPRYKVAKRGQDVALRCDPISGHVSLFWYQQALGQGPEFLTYFQNEAQLDKSGLPSDRFFAERPEGSVSTLKIQRTQQEDSAVYLCASSKTDYGYTFGSGTRLTVV.

The V call is TRBV28, the J call TRBJ2-7; D might be TRBD2 (5 bases). V gave up 5 bases and J gave up 6 bases, with 17 bases separating them. In germline, CDR1 is MDHEN, CDR2 SYDVKM. CDR3 size: 14 residues. CDR3 region: CASSNHFEGGEQYF. The CDR3 DNA is TGTGCCAGCAGTAACCATTTCGAGGGTGGCGAGCAGTACTTC.

This chain links TRBV6-4 with TRBJ2-1, with TRBD2 identical over 14 bases. J gave up 9 bases and V 4 bases, and 5 bases lay outside the gene matches. The CDR3 is made up of 15 amino acids. Germline CDR1 is MRHNA and CDR2 is SNTAGT. This CDR3 reads CASSVGLAGVGEQFF. CDR3 nucleotides: TGTGCCAGCAGTGTGGGACTAGCGGGAGTTGGTGAGCAGTTCTTC.